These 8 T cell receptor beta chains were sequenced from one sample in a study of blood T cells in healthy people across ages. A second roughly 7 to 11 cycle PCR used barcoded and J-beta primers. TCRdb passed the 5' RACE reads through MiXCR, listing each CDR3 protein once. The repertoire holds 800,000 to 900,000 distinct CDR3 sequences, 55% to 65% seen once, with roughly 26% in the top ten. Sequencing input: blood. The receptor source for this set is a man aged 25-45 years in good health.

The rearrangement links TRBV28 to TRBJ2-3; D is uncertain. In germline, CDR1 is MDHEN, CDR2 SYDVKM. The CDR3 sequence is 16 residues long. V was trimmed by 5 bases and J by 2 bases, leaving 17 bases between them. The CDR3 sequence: CASSPREAGFTDTQYF. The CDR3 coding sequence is TGTGCCAGCAGTCCCCGAGAGGCCGGGTTCACAGATACGCAGTATTTT.

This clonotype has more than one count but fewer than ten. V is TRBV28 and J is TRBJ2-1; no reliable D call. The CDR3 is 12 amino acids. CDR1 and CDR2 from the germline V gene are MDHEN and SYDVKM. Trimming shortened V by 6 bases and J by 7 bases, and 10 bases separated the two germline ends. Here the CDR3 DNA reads TGTGCCAGCAGCCCAAGAACTAATGAGCAGTTCTTC. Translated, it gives CASSPRTNEQFF. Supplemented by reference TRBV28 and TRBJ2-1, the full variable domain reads DVKVTQSSRYLVKRTGEKVFLECVQDMDHENMFWYRQDPGLGLRLIYFSYDVKMKEKGDIPEGYSVSREKKERFSLILESASTNQTSMYLCASSPRTNEQFFGPGTRLTVL.

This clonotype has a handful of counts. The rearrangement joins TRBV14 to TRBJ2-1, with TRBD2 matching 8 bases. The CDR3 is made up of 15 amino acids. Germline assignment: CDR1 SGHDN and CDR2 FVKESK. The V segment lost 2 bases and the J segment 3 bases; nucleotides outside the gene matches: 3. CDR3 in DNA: TGTGCCAGCAGCCAACCGGGACTAGACTACAATGAGCAGTTCTTC. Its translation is CASSQPGLDYNEQFF.

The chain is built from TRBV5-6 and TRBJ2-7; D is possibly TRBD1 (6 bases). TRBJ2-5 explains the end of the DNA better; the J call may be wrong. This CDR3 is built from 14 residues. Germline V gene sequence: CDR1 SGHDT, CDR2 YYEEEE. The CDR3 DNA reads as TGTGCCAGCAGTCTAACAGGGTTGGGCGAGACCCAGTACTTC. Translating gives CASSLTGLGETQYF.

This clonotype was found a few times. As DNA, the CDR3 is TGCAGCGTTAGGGGGACAGGGGAGGACTATGGCTACACCTTC. As protein: CSVRGTGEDYGYTF. V gene TRBV29-1 combines with J gene TRBJ1-2; 10 bases line up with TRBD1. The junction had 6 bases not matched to a gene; V was cut back by 5 bases and J by 3 bases. Germline loops: CDR1 SQVTM, CDR2 ANQGSEA. The CDR3 extends over 14 amino acids.

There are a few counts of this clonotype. CDR3 in amino acids: CASSYLDREAQETQYF. CDR3 sequence (DNA): TGTGCCAGCAGTTATCTTGACAGGGAGGCGCAAGAGACCCAGTACTTC. The chain couples TRBV6-2 or TRBV6-3 to TRBJ2-5; a possible D gene is TRBD1 (7 bases). Per germline, CDR1 MNHEY and CDR2 SVGEGT. This CDR3 has 16 amino acids. Trimming pared 3 bases from V and 2 bases from J, leaving 16 bases between.

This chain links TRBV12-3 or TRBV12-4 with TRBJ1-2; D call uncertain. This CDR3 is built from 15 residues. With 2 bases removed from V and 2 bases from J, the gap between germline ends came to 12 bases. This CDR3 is CASSLPAQENYGYTF. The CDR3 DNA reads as TGTGCCAGCAGTTTACCCGCCCAGGAGAACTATGGCTACACCTTC.

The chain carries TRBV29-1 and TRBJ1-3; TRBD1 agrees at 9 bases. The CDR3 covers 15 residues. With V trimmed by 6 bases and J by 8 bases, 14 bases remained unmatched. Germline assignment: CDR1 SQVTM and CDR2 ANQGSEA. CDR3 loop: CSVTIVQGAGDTIYF. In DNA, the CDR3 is TGCAGCGTAACCATTGTACAGGGGGCAGGAGACACCATATATTTT.